This T cell receptor beta chain was obtained from a study of beta chain features in type 1 diabetes. For the study at large: Examination spanned around 110,000,000 sorted cells from all samples. Notes on the study in general: Cells that show high TCR expression could be over-represented by cDNA sequencing. Type 1 diabetes patients had TCRB CDR3s that were shorter (moderately but significantly so) in all four CD4+ subsets.

Every donor provided one heparinised blood draw, which averaged roughly 120 mL. Stem cell-like memory, regulatory, central memory and naive CD4+ cells were sorted via CD45RO/CCR7/CD25/CD127/CD95/CD27. All of the isolated RNA was reverse transcribed, so expressed TCRB transcripts were sequenced. Libraries were prepared by immunoSEQ multiplex PCR; TCRdb keeps only in-frame clonotypes and omits some of them. The repertoire consists of hundreds of thousands of clones, with about 14% occurring once and the leading ten covering approximately 0.042%. This clone was counted only a few times. Its target is unknown. Trimming left V 4 bases short and J 0 bases short, with 7 bases between. CDR3 length: 14 residues. CDR1 and CDR2 from the germline V gene are SNHLY and FYNNEI.

The source material was naive CD4+ T cells from blood. This receptor was obtained from a man aged 18 to 30 with type 1 diabetes. The chain has TRBV2 and TRBJ1-3; the D is unclear. The CDR3 nucleotides are TGTGCCAGCAGTGGCTATTACTCTGGAAACACCATATATTTT. Translation: CASSGYYSGNTIYF.